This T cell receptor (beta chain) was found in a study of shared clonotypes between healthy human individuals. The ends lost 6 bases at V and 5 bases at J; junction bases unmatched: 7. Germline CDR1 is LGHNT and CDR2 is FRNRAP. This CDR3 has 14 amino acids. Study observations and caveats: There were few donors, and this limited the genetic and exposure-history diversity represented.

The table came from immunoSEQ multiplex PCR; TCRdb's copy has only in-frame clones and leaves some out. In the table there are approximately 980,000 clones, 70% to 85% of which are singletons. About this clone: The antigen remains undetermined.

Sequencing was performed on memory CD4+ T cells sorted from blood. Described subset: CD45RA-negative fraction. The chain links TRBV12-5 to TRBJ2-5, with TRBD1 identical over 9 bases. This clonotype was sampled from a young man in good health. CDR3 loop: CASGDRGGSETQYF. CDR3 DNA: TGTGCTAGTGGGGACAGGGGCGGTTCGGAGACCCAGTACTTC. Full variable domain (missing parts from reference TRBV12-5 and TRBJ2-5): DARVTQTPRHKVTEMGQEVTMRCQPILGHNTVFWYRQTMMQGLELLAYFRNRAPLDDSGMPKDRFSAEMPDATLATLKIQPSEPRDSAVYFCASGDRGGSETQYFGPGTRLLVL.